The 23 T cell receptor beta chains reported below all come from one sample, sequenced in a study of shared clonotypes between healthy human individuals. Sequencing was performed with immunoSEQ multiplex PCR; in TCRdb, only in-frame clones are kept and a portion is missing. The table lists about 2.4 million clones, more than 85% of them singletons. Specimen: naive CD4+ T cells from PBMCs. Subset in this sample: CD45RA+ positively selected. The receptors here all came from a man aged 18-30 years in good health. Some clones in this sample may be carry-over from other donors' samples.

This chain uses TRBV9 with TRBJ2-1; no definite D call. The germline CDR1 and CDR2 sequences are SGDLS and YYNGEE. The CDR3 is made up of 14 amino acids. V lost 3 bases and J lost 2, with 9 bases in between. The CDR3 sequence: CASSAQFTYNEQFF. CDR3 in DNA: TGTGCCAGCAGCGCACAGTTCACCTACAATGAGCAGTTCTTC.

V usage is TRBV10-1 and J usage is TRBJ1-4, with D perhaps TRBD1 (5 bases). The CDR3 totals 17 residues. V was pared by 8 bases and J by 7 bases, with 26 bases between. Per germline, CDR1 WNHNN and CDR2 SYGVQD (reference sequence). CDR3 sequence: CASGPYREISQGEKLFF. The CDR3 coding sequence is TGCGCCAGCGGGCCTTACCGGGAGATCAGTCAGGGTGAAAAACTGTTTTTT.

The chain has TRBV18 and TRBJ2-5; D possibly corresponds to TRBD1 (6 bases). CDR1 is KGHSH, CDR2 LQKENI, per germline. Trimming cost V 2 bases and J 3 bases, with 16 bases left between them. The CDR3 runs to 16 residues. CDR3 in amino acids: CASSPRFTGQKETQYF. CDR3 in DNA: TGTGCCAGCTCACCAAGATTTACAGGGCAGAAAGAGACCCAGTACTTC.

A word on this clone: Other DNA variants within this sample encode the same CDR3. The V call is TRBV5-1, the J call TRBJ2-5; 8 nucleotides agree with TRBD2. This CDR3 is 14 amino acids long. The V segment lost 0 bases and the J segment 5 bases; nucleotides outside the gene matches: 3. Looked up from germline, CDR1 is SGHRS and CDR2 is YFSETQ. The CDR3 reads CASSLGTSKETQYF. CDR3 nucleotide sequence: TGCGCCAGCAGCTTGGGGACTAGCAAGGAGACCCAGTACTTC.

This chain links TRBV5-6 with TRBJ2-5, with unresolved D. There are 13 residues in the CDR3. Germline CDR1 SGHDT, CDR2 YYEEEE. V was shortened by 0 bases and J by 5 bases, with 8 bases between the two germline ends. The CDR3 loop reads CASSLVGRETQYF. The CDR3 DNA is TGTGCCAGCAGCTTGGTTGGAAGGGAGACCCAGTACTTC.

The J gene is TRBJ2-5, the V gene TRBV11-2; possible D gene TRBD2, 6 bases. CDR1 and CDR2 from the germline V gene are SGHAT and FQNNGV. This CDR3 is built from 18 residues. V lost 4 bases, J lost 3 bases, and 24 bases lay in between. The CDR3 loop reads CASSSGLEGASHKETQYF. The CDR3 DNA sequence: TGTGCCAGCAGCTCAGGATTGGAGGGCGCCTCCCACAAAGAGACCCAGTACTTC.

The rearrangement uses TRBV6-1 and TRBJ2-5; TRBD1 matches at 7 bases. Germline V gene lookup returns CDR1 MNHNS and CDR2 SASEGT. The CDR3 runs 15 residues. After removal of 4 bases from V and 5 bases from J, the junction contained 10 bases not matched to a gene. In DNA form, the CDR3 reads TGTGCCAGCAGTGTGACAGGGCTGGAGGAGGAGACCCAGTACTTC. Translation: CASSVTGLEEETQYF.

Comment on this clone: This sample includes further DNA sequences coding for the same CDR3. V gene TRBV11-2 combines with J gene TRBJ1-5; D gene ambiguous. Germline values: CDR1 SGHAT, CDR2 FQNNGV. Trimming shortened V by 1 base and J by 0 bases, and 1 base separated the two germline ends. The CDR3 length is 13 residues. CDR3 sequence (DNA): TGTGCCAGCAGCTTAGGTAGCAATCAGCCCCAGCATTTT. Protein: CASSLGSNQPQHF.

V and J are TRBV11-3 and TRBJ2-1, with 11 nucleotides matching TRBD2. CDR3 length equals 15 residues. Per the germline V gene, CDR1 is SGHNT and CDR2 is YENEEA. V shed 5 bases and J 9 bases; nucleotides not matched to a gene: 9. CDR3 nucleotides: TGTGCCAGCAGCCCGACTAGCGGGACGGTCAGTGAGCAGTTCTTC. Protein sequence: CASSPTSGTVSEQFF.

The chain carries TRBV28 and TRBJ2-7; 8 nucleotides line up with TRBD1. The CDR3 loop spans 13 amino acids. Germline V gene sequence: CDR1 MDHEN, CDR2 SYDVKM. The V segment lost 1 base and the J segment 5 bases; nucleotides outside the gene matches: 1. The CDR3 loop reads CASSLSGGDEQYF. CDR3 bases: TGTGCCAGCAGTTTATCAGGGGGCGACGAGCAGTACTTC.

The chain carries TRBV5-3 and TRBJ2-7; D gene ambiguous. TRBV5-3 is an ORF, and what it does is uncertain. V lost 1 base to trimming and J lost 5 bases, with 16 bases between them. CDR3 size: 15 residues. CDR3 bases: TGTGCCAGAAGCTTGAAGGGCAGGATGAAGGACGAGCAGTACTTC. It yields the protein CARSLKGRMKDEQYF.

The chain is built from TRBV7-2 and TRBJ2-3; D unclear. The V end was cut by 1 base, the J end by 1 base, with 12 bases between. Germline lookup yields CDR1 SGHTA and CDR2 FQGNSA. The CDR3 contains 16 residues. The CDR3 DNA is TGTGCCAGCAGCTTAGGAAGTCGGGCCGGCACAGATACGCAGTATTTT. Translating it yields CASSLGSRAGTDTQYF.

This chain uses TRBV7-9 with TRBJ2-1, with D hard to call. Germline values: CDR1 SEHNR, CDR2 FQNEAQ (reference sequence). CDR3 length: 12 amino acids. V was cut by 5 bases and J by 5 bases, with 7 bases left in between. The CDR3, as DNA: TGTGCCAGCAGCAGAGACAACAATGAGCAGTTCTTC. The encoded protein is CASSRDNNEQFF.

The chain carries TRBV7-2 and TRBJ2-7, with 7 bases fitting TRBD2. The CDR3 is 16 residues long. Germline V gene sequence: CDR1 SGHTA, CDR2 FQGNSA. The V and J ends lost 5 bases and 2 bases, in that order; junction bases with no gene match: 12. The CDR3 coding sequence is TGTGCCAGCAGCCCCGAAGTTCTAGCGGCCACCTACGAGCAGTACTTC. Translated, it gives CASSPEVLAATYEQYF.

The chain recombines TRBV5-1 with TRBJ2-7; 7 nucleotides match TRBD1. The junction had 10 bases not matched to a gene; V was cut back by 4 bases and J by 3 bases. Germline assignment: CDR1 SGHRS and CDR2 YFSETQ. CDR3 length: 15 residues. CDR3 nucleotides: TGCGCCAGCAGCGAGGGACAGACATCTTACTACGAGCAGTACTTC. Encoded protein: CASSEGQTSYYEQYF.

The chain is built from TRBV25-1 and TRBJ2-7; no clear D gene. The germline V gene has CDR1 MGHDK and CDR2 SYGVNS. The CDR3 contains 13 residues. Trimming shortened V by 2 bases and J by 6 bases, and 11 bases separated the two germline ends. In DNA form, the CDR3 reads TGTGCCAGCAGTGAAGGAGTACGGGTCGAGCAGTACTTC. Translated: CASSEGVRVEQYF.

A remark on this clone: Other DNA sequences in this sample translate to the same CDR3. V is TRBV28 and J is TRBJ2-1; D unresolved. The CDR3 covers 12 residues. CDR1 MDHEN and CDR2 SYDVKM come from the germline V gene. V was trimmed by 3 bases and J by 9 bases, leaving 9 bases between them. The CDR3 here is CASSLAGFEQFF. The CDR3 DNA reads as TGTGCCAGCAGTTTGGCAGGCTTTGAGCAGTTCTTC.

The rearrangement uses TRBV5-4 and TRBJ2-2; no clear D gene. V was pared by 3 bases and J by 6 bases, with 9 bases between. Per germline, CDR1 SGHNT and CDR2 YYREEE (reference sequence). This CDR3 has 13 amino acids. Here the CDR3 reads CASSSVPAGELFF. The DNA of the CDR3 is TGTGCCAGCAGCTCTGTCCCCGCCGGGGAGCTGTTTTTT. Drawing the rest from reference TRBV5-4 and TRBJ2-2, the complete variable domain is ETGVTQSPTHLIKTRGQQVTLRCSSQSGHNTVSWYQQALGQGPQFIFQYYREEENGRGNFPPRFSGLQFPNYSSELNVNALELDDSALYLCASSSVPAGELFFGEGSRLTVL.

The chain recombines TRBV27 with TRBJ1-2, with unresolved D. Germline CDR1 and CDR2: MNHEY and SMNVEV (reference sequence). Between the trimmed V and J ends, which lost 5 bases and 2 bases, there was a span of 9 bases. The CDR3 is 13 residues long. The CDR3 bases are TGTGCCAGCAGTGTCAAAGTAAACTATGGCTACACCTTC. Translating gives CASSVKVNYGYTF.

For the CDR3, the DNA is TGTGCCAGCAAATACCCCGGGACAGGGGAGGGCTATGGCTACACCTTC. This translates into CASKYPGTGEGYGYTF. The rearrangement uses TRBV28 and TRBJ1-2; 10 positions agree with TRBD1. J lost 4 bases, V lost 7 bases, and 12 bases had no gene match. Germline V gives CDR1 MDHEN, CDR2 SYDVKM. The CDR3 contains 16 residues.

The J gene is TRBJ2-5, the V gene TRBV18; D gene uncertain. The CDR3 has 13 amino acids. V gave up 3 bases and J gave up 4 bases, with 9 bases separating them. Germline V gene lookup returns CDR1 KGHSH and CDR2 LQKENI. The CDR3 here is CASSPSRRETQYF. The CDR3 region has the DNA TGTGCCAGCTCACCCTCTAGACGAGAGACCCAGTACTTC.

The rearrangement joins TRBV28 to TRBJ2-2; 10 nucleotides line up with TRBD1. Germline CDR1 and CDR2: MDHEN and SYDVKM. This CDR3 has 16 amino acids. The J segment lost 4 bases and the V segment lost 6 bases, leaving 8 bases of the junction unmatched. CDR3 sequence (DNA): TGTGCCAGCAGCCCCGGACAGGGGGTTATCACCGGGGAGCTGTTTTTT. Protein sequence: CASSPGQGVITGELFF.

The chain employs TRBV6-6 and TRBJ2-2; possible D gene TRBD1, 6 bases. V gave up 8 bases and J gave up 1 base, with 14 bases separating them. CDR1 is MNHNY and CDR2 is SVGAGI in the germline V gene (reference sequence). CDR3 size: 15 residues. The CDR3: CASRPGHMNTGELFF. The CDR3 DNA reads TGTGCCAGCCGACCGGGACACATGAACACCGGGGAGCTGTTTTTT.